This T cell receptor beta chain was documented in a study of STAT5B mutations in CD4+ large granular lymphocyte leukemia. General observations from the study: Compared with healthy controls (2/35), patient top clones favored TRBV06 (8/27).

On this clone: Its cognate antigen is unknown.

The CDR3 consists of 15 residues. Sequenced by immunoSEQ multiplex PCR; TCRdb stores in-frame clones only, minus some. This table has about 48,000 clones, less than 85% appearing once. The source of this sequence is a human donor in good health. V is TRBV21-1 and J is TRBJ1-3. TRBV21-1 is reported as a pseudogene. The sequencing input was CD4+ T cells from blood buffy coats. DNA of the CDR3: TGTGCCAGCAACAGAATGGGGGTTTCTGGAAACACCATATATTTT. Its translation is CASNRMGVSGNTIYF.